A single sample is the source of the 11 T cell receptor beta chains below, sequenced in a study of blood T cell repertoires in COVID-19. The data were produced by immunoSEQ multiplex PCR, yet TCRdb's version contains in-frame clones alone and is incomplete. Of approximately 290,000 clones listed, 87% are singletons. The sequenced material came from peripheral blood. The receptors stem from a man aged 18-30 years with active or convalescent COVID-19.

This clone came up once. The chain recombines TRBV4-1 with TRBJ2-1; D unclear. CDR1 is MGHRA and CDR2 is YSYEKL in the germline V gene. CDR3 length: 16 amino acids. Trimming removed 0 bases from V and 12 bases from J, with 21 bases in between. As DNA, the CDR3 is TGCGCCAGCAGCCAAGACGGGTCGTCCTTGGCGGTGGTGCAGTTCTTC. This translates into CASSQDGSSLAVVQFF.

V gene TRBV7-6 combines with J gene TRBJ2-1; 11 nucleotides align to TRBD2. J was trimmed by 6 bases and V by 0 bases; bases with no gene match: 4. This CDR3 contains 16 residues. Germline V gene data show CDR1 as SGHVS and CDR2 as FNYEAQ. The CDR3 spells CASSLASGGASNEQFF. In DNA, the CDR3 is TGTGCCAGCAGCTTAGCTAGCGGGGGGGCCTCCAATGAGCAGTTCTTC.

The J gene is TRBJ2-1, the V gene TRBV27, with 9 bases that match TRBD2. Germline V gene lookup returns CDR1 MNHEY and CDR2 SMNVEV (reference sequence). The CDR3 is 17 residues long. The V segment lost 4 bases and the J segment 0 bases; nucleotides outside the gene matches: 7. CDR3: CASSSQRGAPSYNEQFF. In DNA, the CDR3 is TGTGCCAGCAGTTCGCAGCGGGGGGCCCCCTCCTACAATGAGCAGTTCTTC.

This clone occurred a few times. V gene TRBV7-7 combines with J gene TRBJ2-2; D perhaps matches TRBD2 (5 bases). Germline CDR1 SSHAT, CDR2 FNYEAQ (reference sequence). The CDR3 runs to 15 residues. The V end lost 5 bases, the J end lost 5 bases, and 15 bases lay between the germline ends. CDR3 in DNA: TGTGCCAGCAGCCCGATCCCGACGGGAACCGGGGAGCTGTTTTTT. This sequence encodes CASSPIPTGTGELFF. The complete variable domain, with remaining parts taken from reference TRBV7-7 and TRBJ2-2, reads GAGVSQSPRYKVTKRGQDVTLRCDPISSHATLYWYQQALGQGPEFLTYFNYEAQPDKSGLPSDRFSAERPEGSISTLTIQRTEQRDSAMYRCASSPIPTGTGELFFGEGSRLTVL.

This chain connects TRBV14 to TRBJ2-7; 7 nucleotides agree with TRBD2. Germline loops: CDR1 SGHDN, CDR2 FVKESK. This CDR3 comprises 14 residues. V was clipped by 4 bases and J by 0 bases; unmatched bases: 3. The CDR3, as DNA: TGTGCCAGCAGCCGGACTAGTTTCTCCTACGAGCAGTACTTC. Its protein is CASSRTSFSYEQYF. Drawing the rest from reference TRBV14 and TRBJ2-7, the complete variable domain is EAGVTQFPSHSVIEKGQTVTLRCDPISGHDNLYWYRRVMGKEIKFLLHFVKESKQDESGMPNNRFLAERTGGTYSTLKVQPAELEDSGVYFCASSRTSFSYEQYFGPGTRLTVT.

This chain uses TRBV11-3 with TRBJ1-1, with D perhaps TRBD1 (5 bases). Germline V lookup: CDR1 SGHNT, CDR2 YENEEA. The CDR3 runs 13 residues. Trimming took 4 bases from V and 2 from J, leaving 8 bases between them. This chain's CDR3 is CASSSTANTEAFF. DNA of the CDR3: TGTGCCAGCAGCTCGACAGCAAACACTGAAGCTTTCTTT. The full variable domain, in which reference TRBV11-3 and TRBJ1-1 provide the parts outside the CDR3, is EAGVVQSPRYKIIEKKQPVAFWCNPISGHNTLYWYLQNLGQGPELLIRYENEEAVDDSQLPKDRFSAERLKGVDSTLKIQPAELGDSAVYLCASSSTANTEAFFGQGTRLTVV.

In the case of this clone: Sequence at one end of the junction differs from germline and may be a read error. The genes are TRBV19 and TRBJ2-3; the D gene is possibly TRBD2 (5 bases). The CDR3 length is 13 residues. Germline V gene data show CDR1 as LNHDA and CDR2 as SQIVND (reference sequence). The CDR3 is CVSSIRAADTQYF. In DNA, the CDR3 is TGTGTCAGTAGTATTAGAGCGGCAGATACGCAGTATTTT.

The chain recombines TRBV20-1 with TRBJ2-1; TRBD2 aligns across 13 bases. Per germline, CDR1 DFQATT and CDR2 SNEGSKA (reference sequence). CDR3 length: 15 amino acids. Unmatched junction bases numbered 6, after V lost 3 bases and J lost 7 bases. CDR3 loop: CSASETSGRWNEQFF. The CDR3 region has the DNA TGCAGTGCTAGTGAGACTAGCGGGAGGTGGAATGAGCAGTTCTTC.

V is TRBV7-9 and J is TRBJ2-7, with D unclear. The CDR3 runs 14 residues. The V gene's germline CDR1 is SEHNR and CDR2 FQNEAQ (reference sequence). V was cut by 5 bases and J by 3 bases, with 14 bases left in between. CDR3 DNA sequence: TGTGCCAGCAGCCTCCAAGACAAGAGCTACGAGCAGTACTTC. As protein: CASSLQDKSYEQYF.

The CDR3 nucleotides read TGCGCCAGCAGCCTCGTGATAGCGGGGGGCCAAGAGACCCAGTACTTC. It specifies CASSLVIAGGQETQYF. The chain links TRBV5-1 to TRBJ2-5, with 10 nucleotides matching TRBD2. Germline V gene lookup returns CDR1 SGHRS and CDR2 YFSETQ. CDR3 length: 16 residues. The V gene end was trimmed by 4 bases and the J gene end by 1 base; junction bases not matched to a gene: 7. The full variable domain, in which reference TRBV5-1 and TRBJ2-5 provide the parts outside the CDR3, is KAGVTQTPRYLIKTRGQQVTLSCSPISGHRSVSWYQQTPGQGLQFLFEYFSETQRNKGNFPGRFSGRQFSNSRSEMNVSTLELGDSALYLCASSLVIAGGQETQYFGPGTRLLVL.

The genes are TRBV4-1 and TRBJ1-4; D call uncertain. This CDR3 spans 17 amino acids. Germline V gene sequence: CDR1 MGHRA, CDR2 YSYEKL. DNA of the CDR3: TGCGCTTGCACCTTTTCTCCAGCAAGGAGTGCTAATGAAAAACTGTTTTTT. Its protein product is CACTFSPARSANEKLFF.